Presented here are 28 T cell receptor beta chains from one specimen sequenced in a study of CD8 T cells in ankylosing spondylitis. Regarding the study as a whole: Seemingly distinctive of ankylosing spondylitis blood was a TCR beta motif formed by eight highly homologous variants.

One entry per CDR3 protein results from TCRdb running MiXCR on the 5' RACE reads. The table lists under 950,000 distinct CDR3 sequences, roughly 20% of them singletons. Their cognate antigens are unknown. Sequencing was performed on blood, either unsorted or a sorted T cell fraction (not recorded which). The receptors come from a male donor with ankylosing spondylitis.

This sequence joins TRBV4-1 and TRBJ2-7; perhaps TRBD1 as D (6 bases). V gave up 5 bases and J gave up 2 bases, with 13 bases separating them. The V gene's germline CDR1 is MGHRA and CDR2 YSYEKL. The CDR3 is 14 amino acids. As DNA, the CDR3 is TGCGCCAGCAGCACGAACAGGGATCCCTACGAGCAGTACTTC. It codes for CASSTNRDPYEQYF.

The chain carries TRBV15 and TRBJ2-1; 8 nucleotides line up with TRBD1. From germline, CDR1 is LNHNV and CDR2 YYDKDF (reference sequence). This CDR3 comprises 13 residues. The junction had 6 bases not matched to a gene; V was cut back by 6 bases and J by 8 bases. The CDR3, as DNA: TGTGCCACCAGGGACAGGGTGGCGGATGAGCAGTTCTTC. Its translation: CATRDRVADEQFF.

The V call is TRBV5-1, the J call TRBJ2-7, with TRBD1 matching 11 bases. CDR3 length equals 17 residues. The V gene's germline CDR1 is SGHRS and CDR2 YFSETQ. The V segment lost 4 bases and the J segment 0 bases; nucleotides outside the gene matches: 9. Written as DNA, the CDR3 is TGCGCCAGCAGCCCAGGACAGGGGGCCTCGCCCTCCTACGAGCAGTACTTC. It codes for CASSPGQGASPSYEQYF.

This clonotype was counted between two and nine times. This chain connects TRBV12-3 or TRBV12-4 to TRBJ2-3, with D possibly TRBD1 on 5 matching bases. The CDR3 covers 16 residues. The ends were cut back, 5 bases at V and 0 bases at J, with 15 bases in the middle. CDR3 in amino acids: CASSPRRTTSTDTQYF. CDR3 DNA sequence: TGTGCCAGCAGTCCCAGACGGACAACTAGCACAGATACGCAGTATTTT.

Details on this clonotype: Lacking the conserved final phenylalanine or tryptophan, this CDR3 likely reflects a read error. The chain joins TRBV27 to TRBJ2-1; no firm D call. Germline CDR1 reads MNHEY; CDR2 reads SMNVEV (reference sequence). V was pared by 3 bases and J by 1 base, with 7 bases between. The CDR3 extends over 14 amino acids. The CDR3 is CASSFLGSYNEQFS. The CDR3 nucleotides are TGTGCCAGCAGTTTTCTAGGGTCCTACAATGAGCAGTTCTCC.

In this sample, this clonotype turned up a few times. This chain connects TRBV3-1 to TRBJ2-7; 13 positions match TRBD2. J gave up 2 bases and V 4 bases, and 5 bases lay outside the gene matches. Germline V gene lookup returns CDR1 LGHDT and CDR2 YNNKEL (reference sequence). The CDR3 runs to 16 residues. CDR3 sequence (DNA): TGTGCCAGCAGCCGACTAGCGGGGGGCCCACCCTACGAGCAGTACTTC. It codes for CASSRLAGGPPYEQYF.

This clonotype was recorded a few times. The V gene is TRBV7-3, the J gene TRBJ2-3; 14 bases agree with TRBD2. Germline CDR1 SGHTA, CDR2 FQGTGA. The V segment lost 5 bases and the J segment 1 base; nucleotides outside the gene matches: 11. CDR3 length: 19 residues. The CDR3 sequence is CASSPTGTSGSRGTDTQYF. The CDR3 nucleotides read TGTGCCAGCAGCCCCACCGGGACTAGCGGGAGTAGGGGCACAGATACGCAGTATTTT.

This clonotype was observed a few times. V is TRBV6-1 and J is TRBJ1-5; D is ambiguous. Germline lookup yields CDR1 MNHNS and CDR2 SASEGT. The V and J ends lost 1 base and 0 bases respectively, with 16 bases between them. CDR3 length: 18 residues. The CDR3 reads CASSEGSGRPFSNQPQHF. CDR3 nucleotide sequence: TGTGCCAGCAGTGAAGGTTCGGGCAGGCCCTTTAGCAATCAGCCCCAGCATTTT.

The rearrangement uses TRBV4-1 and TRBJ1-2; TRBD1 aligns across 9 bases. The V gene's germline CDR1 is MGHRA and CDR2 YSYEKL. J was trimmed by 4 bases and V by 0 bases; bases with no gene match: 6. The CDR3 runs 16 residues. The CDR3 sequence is CASSQEVGTGSYGYTF. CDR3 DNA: TGCGCCAGCAGCCAAGAGGTTGGGACAGGGAGCTATGGCTACACCTTC.

This CDR3 reads CASSPMAVAGGDEQFF. The CDR3, as DNA: TGTGCCAGCAGCCCAATGGCCGTGGCAGGGGGGGATGAGCAGTTCTTC. The J gene is TRBJ2-1, the V gene TRBV3-1; D may correspond to TRBD1 or TRBD2 (7 bases each). Germline V CDR1 and CDR2: LGHDT, YNNKEL (reference sequence). Trimming stripped 4 bases from V and 8 bases from J, with 21 bases between. The CDR3 has 16 amino acids.

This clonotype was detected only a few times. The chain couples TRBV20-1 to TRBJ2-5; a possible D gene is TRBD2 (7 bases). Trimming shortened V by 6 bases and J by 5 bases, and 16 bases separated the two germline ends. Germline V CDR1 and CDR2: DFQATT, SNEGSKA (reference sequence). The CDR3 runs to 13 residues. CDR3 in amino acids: CSALGGGPETQYF. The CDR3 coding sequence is TGCAGTGCCTTGGGGGGGGGGCCGGAGACCCAGTACTTC.

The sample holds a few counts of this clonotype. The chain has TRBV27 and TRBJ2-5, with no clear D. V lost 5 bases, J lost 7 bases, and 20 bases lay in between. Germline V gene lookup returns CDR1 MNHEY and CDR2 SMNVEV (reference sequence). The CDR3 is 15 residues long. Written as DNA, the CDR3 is TGTGCCAGCAGTATCCCCCCACAGCCCGCAGGGACCCAGTACTTC. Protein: CASSIPPQPAGTQYF.

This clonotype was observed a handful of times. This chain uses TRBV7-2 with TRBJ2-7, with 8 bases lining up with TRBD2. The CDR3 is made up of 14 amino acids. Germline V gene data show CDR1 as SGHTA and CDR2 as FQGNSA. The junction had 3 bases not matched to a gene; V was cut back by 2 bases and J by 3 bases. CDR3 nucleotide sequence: TGTGCCAGCAGCTTACAAGCGGGAGACTACGAGCAGTACTTC. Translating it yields CASSLQAGDYEQYF. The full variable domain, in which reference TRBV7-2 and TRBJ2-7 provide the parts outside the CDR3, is GAGVSQSPSNKVTEKGKDVELRCDPISGHTALYWYRQSLGQGLEFLIYFQGNSAPDKSGLPSDRFSAERTGGSVSTLTIQRTQQEDSAVYLCASSLQAGDYEQYFGPGTRLTVT.

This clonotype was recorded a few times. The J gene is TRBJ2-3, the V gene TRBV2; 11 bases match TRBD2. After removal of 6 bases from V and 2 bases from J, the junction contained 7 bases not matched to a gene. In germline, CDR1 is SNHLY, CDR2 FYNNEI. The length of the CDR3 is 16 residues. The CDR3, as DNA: TGTGCCAGCAGCGCTTGGACTAGCGGGTACACAGATACGCAGTATTTT. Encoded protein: CASSAWTSGYTDTQYF. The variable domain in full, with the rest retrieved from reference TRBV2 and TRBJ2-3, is EPEVTQTPSHQVTQMGQEVILRCVPISNHLYFYWYRQILGQKVEFLVSFYNNEISEKSEIFDDQFSVERPDGSNFTLKIRSTKLEDSAMYFCASSAWTSGYTDTQYFGPGTRLTVL.

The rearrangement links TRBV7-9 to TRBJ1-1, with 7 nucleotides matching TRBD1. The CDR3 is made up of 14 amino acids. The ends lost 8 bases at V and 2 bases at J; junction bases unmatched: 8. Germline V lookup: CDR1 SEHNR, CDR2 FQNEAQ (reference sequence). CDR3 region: CASVAQGTNTEAFF. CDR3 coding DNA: TGTGCCAGCGTAGCACAGGGGACCAACACTGAAGCTTTCTTT.

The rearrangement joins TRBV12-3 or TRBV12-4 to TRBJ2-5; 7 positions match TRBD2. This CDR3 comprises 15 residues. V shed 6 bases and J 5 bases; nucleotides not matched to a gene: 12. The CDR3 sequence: CASSPTRTRGETQYF. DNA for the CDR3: TGTGCCAGCAGCCCTACCCGGACTAGAGGGGAGACCCAGTACTTC.

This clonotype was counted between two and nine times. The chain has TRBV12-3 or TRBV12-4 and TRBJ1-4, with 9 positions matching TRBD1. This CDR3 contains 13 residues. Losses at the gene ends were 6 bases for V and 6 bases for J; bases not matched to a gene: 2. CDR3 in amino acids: CASRDRGDEKLFF. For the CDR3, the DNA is TGTGCCAGCAGGGACAGGGGCGATGAAAAACTGTTTTTT.

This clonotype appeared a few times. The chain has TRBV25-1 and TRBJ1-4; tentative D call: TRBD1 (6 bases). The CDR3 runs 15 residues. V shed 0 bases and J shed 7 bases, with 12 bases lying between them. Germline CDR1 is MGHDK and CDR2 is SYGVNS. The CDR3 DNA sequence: TGTGCCAGCAGTGAATACTCGGGGGGCGGTGAAAAACTGTTTTTT. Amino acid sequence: CASSEYSGGGEKLFF.

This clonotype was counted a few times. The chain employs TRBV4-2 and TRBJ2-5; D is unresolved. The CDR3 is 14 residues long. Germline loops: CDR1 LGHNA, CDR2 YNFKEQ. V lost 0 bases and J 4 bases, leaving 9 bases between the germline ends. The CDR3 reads CASSQEAAGETQYF. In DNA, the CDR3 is TGTGCCAGCAGCCAAGAGGCGGCAGGAGAGACCCAGTACTTC.

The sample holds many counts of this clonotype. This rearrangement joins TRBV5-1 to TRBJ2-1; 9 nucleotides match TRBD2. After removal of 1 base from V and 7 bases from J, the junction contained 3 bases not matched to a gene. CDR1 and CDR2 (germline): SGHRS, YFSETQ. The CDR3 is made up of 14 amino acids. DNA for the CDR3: TGCGCCAGCAGCTTGAACCTAGCGGGAAATGAGCAGTTCTTC. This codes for CASSLNLAGNEQFF.

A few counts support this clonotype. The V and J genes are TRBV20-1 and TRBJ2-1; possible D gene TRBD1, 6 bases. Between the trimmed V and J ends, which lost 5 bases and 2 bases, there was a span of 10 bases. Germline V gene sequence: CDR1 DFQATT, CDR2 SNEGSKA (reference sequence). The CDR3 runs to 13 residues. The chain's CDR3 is CSARRDTYNEQFF. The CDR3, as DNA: TGCAGTGCTCGTCGGGACACCTACAATGAGCAGTTCTTC.

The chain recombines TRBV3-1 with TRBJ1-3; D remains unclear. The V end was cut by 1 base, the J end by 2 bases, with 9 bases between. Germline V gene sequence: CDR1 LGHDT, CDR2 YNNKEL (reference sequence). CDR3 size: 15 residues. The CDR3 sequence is CASSQGDPAGNTIYF. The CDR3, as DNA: TGTGCCAGCAGCCAAGGAGACCCGGCTGGAAACACCATATATTTT.

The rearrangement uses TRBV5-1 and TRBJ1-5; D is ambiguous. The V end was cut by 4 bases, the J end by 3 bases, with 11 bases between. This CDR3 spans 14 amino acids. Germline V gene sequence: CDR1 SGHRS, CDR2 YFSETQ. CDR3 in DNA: TGCGCCAGCAGCCCCTTAGGGAACAATCAGCCCCAGCATTTT. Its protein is CASSPLGNNQPQHF.

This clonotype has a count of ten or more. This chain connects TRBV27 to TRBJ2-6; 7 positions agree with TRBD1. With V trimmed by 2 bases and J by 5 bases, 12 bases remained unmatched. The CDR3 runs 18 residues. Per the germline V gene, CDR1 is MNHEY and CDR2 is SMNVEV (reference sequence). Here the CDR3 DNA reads TGTGCCAGCAGTTTAAAGGGCCAGGGGGTGATCAGGGCCAACGTCCTGACTTTC. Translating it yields CASSLKGQGVIRANVLTF.

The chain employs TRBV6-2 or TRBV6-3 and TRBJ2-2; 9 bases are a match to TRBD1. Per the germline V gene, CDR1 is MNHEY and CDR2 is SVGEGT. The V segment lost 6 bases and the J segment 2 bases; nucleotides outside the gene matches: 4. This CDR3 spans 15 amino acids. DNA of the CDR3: TGTGCCAGCAGGACAGGGGGTGATAACACCGGGGAGCTGTTTTTT. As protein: CASRTGGDNTGELFF.

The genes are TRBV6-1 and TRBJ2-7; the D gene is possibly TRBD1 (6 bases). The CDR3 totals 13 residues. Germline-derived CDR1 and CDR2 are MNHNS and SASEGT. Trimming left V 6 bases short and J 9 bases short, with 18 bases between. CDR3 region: CASRSLIQGGQYF. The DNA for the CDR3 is TGTGCCAGCAGGAGCCTTATACAGGGCGGGCAGTACTTC.

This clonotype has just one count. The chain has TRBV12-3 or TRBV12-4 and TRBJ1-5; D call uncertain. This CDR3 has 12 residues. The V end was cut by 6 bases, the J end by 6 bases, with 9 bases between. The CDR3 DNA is TGTGCCAGCAGAATCTGGGGTCAGCCCCAGCATTTT. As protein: CASRIWGQPQHF.

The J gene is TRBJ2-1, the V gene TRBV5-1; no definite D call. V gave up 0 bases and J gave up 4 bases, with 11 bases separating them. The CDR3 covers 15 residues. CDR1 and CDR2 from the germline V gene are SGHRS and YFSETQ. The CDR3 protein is CASSLADAQYNEQFF. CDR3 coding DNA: TGCGCCAGCAGCTTGGCCGATGCGCAGTACAATGAGCAGTTCTTC.